The subject of this entry is one T cell receptor beta chain. This sample was included in a study of blood T cell repertoires in COVID-19. About the research overall: Collection of acute and convalescent COVID-19 samples took place in the United States, Italy and Spain. Sources were T cells, B-cell-depleted T cells, or PBMCs; the material itself was cDNA or gDNA.

J lost 0 bases, V lost 3 bases, and 9 bases had no gene match. The germline V gene has CDR1 LNHDA and CDR2 SQIVND (reference sequence). The CDR3 consists of 18 residues. Source study methods: Researchers report that nucleated cell counts were estimated from reference gene primer amplification. TCRdb's table, derived via immunoSEQ multiplex PCR, lists solely in-frame clones and lacks some. The DNA gave D and trimming, while V, J and clone size come from that table. The repertoire has about 260,000 clones, 70% to 90% of them found once; the top ten carry approximately 4%. The sequence came from a man aged 18 to 30 with active or convalescent COVID-19. Material for sequencing was peripheral blood. This chain joins TRBV19 and TRBJ1-4; TRBD1 aligns across 8 bases. The CDR3 loop reads CASSIDGQGWTTNEKLFF. In DNA form, the CDR3 reads TGTGCCAGTAGTATCGATGGACAGGGCTGGACAACTAATGAAAAACTGTTTTTT.